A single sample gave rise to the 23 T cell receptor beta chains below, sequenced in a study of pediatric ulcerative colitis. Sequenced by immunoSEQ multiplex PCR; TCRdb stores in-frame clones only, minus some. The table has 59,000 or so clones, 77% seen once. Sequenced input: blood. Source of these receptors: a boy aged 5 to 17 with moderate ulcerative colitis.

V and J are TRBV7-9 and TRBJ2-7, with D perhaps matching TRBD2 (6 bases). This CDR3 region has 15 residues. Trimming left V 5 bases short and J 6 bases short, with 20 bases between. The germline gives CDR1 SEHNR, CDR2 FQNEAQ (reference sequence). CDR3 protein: CASSPRGSGSLEQYF. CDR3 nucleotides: TGTGCCAGCAGCCCACGGGGGTCAGGATCTCTCGAGCAGTACTTC.

The CDR3: CASSLEVGYEQYF. The DNA of the CDR3 is TGTGCCAGCAGTTTGGAGGTAGGGTACGAGCAGTACTTC. V and J are TRBV28 and TRBJ2-7; TRBD2 is a possible D gene (5 bases). The CDR3 sequence is 13 residues long. CDR1 and CDR2 from the germline V gene are MDHEN and SYDVKM. Between the trimmed V and J ends, which lost 3 bases and 4 bases, there was a span of 10 bases.

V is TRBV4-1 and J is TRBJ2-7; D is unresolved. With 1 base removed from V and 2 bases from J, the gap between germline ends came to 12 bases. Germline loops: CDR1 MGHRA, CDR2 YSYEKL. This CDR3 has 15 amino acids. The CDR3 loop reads CASSQGRGLTYEQYF. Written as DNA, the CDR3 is TGCGCCAGCAGCCAAGGTCGTGGTTTGACCTACGAGCAGTACTTC.

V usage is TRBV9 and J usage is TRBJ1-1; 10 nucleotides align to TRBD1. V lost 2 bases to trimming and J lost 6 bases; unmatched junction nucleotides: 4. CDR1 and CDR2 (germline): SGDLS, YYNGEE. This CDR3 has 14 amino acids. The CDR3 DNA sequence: TGTGCCAGCAGCGTCCGGGACAGGGGCGCTGAAGCTTTCTTT. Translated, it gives CASSVRDRGAEAFF.

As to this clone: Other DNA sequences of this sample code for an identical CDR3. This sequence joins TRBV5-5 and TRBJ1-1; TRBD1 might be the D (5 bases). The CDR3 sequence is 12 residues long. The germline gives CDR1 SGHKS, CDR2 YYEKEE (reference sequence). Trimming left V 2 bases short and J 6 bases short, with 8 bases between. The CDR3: CASSFWGAEAFF. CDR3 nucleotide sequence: TGTGCCAGCAGCTTTTGGGGGGCTGAAGCTTTCTTT.

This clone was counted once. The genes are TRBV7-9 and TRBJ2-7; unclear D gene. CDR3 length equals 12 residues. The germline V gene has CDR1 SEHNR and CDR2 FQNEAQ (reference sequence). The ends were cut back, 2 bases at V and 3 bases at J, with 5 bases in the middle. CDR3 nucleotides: TGTGCCAGCAGCTTACAGAGCTACGAGCAGTACTTC. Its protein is CASSLQSYEQYF.

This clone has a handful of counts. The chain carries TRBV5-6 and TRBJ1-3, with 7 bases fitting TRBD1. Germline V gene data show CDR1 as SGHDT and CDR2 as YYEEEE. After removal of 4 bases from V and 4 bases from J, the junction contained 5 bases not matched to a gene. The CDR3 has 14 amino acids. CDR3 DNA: TGTGCCAGCAGCCCCGGGACAGCCGGAAACACCATATATTTT. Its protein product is CASSPGTAGNTIYF.

DNA of the CDR3: TGTGCCAGCACCCCCGACGGACTAGCCTACAATGAGCAGTTCTTC. Translated, it gives CASTPDGLAYNEQFF. V gene TRBV9 combines with J gene TRBJ2-1; the match to TRBD2 covers 7 bases. After removal of 6 bases from V and 2 bases from J, the junction contained 8 bases not matched to a gene. Looked up from germline, CDR1 is SGDLS and CDR2 is YYNGEE. This CDR3 spans 15 amino acids.

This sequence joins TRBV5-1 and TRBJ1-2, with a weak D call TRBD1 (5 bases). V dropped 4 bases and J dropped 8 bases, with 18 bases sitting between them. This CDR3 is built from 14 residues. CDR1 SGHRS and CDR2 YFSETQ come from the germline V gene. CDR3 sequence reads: CASSPYPGGFGYTF. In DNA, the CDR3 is TGCGCCAGCAGCCCCTACCCCGGGGGGTTCGGCTACACCTTC.

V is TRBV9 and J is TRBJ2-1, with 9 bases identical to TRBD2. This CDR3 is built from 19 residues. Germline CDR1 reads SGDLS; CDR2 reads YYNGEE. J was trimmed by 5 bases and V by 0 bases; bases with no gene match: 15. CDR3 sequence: CASSVVLGPRLADDNEQFF. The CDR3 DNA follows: TGTGCCAGCAGCGTAGTTCTAGGGCCCAGACTAGCGGACGACAATGAGCAGTTCTTC.

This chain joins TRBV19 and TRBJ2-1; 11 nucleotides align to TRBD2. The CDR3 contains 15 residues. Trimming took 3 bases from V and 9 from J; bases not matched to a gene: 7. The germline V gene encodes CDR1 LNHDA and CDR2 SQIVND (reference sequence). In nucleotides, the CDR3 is TGTGCCAGTAGTATGCTAGCGGGGGGTCCCACTGAGCAGTTCTTC. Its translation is CASSMLAGGPTEQFF. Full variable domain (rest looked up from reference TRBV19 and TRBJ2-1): DGGITQSPKYLFRKEGQNVTLSCEQNLNHDAMYWYRQDPGQGLRLIYYSQIVNDFQKGDIAEGYSVSREKKESFPLTVTSAQKNPTAFYLCASSMLAGGPTEQFFGPGTRLTVL.

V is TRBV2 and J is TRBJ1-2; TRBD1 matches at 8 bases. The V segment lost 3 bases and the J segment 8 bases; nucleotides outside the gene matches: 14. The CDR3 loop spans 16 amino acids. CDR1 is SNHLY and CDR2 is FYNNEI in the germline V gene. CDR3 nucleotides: TGTGCCAGCAGTGATGGCAGGGGGCGCATGACGGAAGGCTACACCTTC. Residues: CASSDGRGRMTEGYTF.

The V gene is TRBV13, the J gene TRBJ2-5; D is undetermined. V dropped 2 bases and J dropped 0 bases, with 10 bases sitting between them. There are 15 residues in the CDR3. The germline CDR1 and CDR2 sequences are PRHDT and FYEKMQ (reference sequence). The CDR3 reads CASSLNFGDQETQYF. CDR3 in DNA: TGTGCCAGCAGCTTAAATTTTGGGGACCAAGAGACCCAGTACTTC.

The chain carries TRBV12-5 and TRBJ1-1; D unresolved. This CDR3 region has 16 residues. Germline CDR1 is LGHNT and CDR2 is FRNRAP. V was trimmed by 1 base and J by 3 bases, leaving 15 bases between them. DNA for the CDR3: TGTGCTAGTGGTTTGGGGATCTCGCCCTTGGACACTGAAGCTTTCTTT. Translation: CASGLGISPLDTEAFF.

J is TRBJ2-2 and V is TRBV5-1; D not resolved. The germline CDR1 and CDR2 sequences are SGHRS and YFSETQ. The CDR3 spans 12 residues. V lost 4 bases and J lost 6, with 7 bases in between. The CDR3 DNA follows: TGCGCCAGCAGCGGGTTAGCCGGGGAGCTGTTTTTT. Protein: CASSGLAGELFF. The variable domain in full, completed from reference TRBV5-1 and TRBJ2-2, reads KAGVTQTPRYLIKTRGQQVTLSCSPISGHRSVSWYQQTPGQGLQFLFEYFSETQRNKGNFPGRFSGRQFSNSRSEMNVSTLELGDSALYLCASSGLAGELFFGEGSRLTVL.

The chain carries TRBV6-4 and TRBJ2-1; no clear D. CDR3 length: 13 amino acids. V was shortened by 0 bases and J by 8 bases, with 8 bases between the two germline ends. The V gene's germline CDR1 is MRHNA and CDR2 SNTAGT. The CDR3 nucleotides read TGTGCCAGCAGTGACTCTTTCGAGCATGAGCAGTTCTTC. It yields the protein CASSDSFEHEQFF.

The CDR3 DNA follows: TGCGCCAGCAGCCGAGGGGAGAACTATGGCTACACCTTC. It translates to CASSRGENYGYTF. The chain recombines TRBV5-1 with TRBJ1-2, with a weak D call TRBD1 (5 bases). V gave up 4 bases and J gave up 2 bases, with 9 bases separating them. This CDR3 has 13 amino acids. The germline CDR1 and CDR2 sequences are SGHRS and YFSETQ.

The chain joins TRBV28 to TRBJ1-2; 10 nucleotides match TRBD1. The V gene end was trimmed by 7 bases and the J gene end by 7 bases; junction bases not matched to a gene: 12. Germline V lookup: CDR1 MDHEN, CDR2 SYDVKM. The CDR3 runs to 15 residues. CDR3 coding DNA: TGTGCCAGCAAAATCCCGGGACAGGGGATTTCTGGCTACACCTTC. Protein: CASKIPGQGISGYTF.

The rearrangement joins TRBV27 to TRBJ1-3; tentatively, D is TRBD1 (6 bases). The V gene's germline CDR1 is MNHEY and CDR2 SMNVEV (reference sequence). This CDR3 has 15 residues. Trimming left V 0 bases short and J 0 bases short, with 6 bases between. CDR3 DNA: TGTGCCAGCAGTTTATCGGGGGCCTCTGGAAACACCATATATTTT. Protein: CASSLSGASGNTIYF.

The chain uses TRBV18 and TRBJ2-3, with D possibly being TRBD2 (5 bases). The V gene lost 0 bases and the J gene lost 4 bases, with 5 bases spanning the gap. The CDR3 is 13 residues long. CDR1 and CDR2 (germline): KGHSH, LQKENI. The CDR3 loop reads CASSPPGADTQYF. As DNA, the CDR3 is TGTGCCAGCTCACCACCGGGAGCAGATACGCAGTATTTT.

The CDR3 loop is CASSVVDRGGYNEQFF. CDR3 DNA: TGTGCCAGCAGCGTAGTCGACAGGGGCGGGTACAATGAGCAGTTCTTC. The chain couples TRBV9 to TRBJ2-1; 8 nucleotides agree with TRBD1. V trimming: 0 bases; J trimming: 4 bases; junction bases outside the gene matches: 6. The CDR3 runs 16 residues. CDR1 is SGDLS, CDR2 YYNGEE, per germline.

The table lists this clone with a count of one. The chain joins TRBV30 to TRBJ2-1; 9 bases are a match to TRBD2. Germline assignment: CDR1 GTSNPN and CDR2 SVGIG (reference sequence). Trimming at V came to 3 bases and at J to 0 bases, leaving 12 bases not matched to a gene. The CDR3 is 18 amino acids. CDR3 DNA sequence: TGTGCCTGGAGGCAATCTTTAGCGGGAGATCTCTCCTACAATGAGCAGTTCTTC. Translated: CAWRQSLAGDLSYNEQFF.

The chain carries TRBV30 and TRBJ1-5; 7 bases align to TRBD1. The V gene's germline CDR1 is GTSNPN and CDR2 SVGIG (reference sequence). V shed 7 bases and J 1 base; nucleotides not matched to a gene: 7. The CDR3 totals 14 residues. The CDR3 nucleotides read TGTGCCTCCTCAGGGGGAAGAAGCAATCAGCCCCAGCATTTT. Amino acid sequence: CASSGGRSNQPQHF. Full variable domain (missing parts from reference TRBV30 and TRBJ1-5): SQTIHQWPATLVQPVGSPLSLECTVEGTSNPNLYWYRQAAGRGLQLLFYSVGIGQISSEVPQNLSASRPQDRQFILSSKKLLLSDSGFYLCASSGGRSNQPQHFGDGTRLSIL.